The clone carrying this T cell receptor (beta chain) was seen only a few times. Primers: 60 Vbeta forward and 13 Jbeta reverse. Assay: immunoSEQ multiplex PCR; the TCRdb copy retains only in-frame clones and omits some. The sample holds almost 200,000 clones, about 80% seen once. This sample was included in a study of cytomegalovirus exposure and HLA in healthy donors. This CDR3 region has 13 residues. V lost 5 bases and J 4 bases, leaving 9 bases between the germline ends. Germline V gene data show CDR1 as SGHTA and CDR2 as FQGNSA. The V and J genes are TRBV7-2 and TRBJ2-1, with D possibly matching TRBD2 (5 bases). The TCR originated in a woman aged 25 to 39 in good health and CMV-seropositive. Sequenced sample: PBMCs. The CDR3 loop reads CASSISEYNEQFF. CDR3 nucleotides: TGTGCCAGCAGCATTAGCGAGTACAATGAGCAGTTCTTC.